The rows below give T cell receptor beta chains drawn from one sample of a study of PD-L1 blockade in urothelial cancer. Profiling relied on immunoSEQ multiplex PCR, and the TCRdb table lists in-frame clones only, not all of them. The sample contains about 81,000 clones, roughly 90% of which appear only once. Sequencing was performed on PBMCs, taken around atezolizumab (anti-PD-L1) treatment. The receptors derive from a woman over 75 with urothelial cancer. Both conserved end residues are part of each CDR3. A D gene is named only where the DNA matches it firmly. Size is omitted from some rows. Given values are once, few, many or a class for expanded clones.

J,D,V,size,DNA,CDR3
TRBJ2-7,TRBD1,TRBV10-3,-,TGTGCCATCAGGGAAAGGACAGGGAGCGAGCAGTACTTC,CAIRERTGSEQYF
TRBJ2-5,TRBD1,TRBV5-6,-,TGTGCCAGCAGCACCGTGACAGGGGGTGCTGGAGAGACCCAGTACTTC,CASSTVTGGAGETQYF
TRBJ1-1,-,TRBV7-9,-,TGTGCCAGCAGCTTAGTTTTGGGGGGCACTGAAGCTTTCTTT,CASSLVLGGTEAFF
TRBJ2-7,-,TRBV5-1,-,TGCGCCAGCAGCTTAACCGGATCCCAGGGAGAGCAGTACTTC,CASSLTGSQGEQYF
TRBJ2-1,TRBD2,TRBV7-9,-,TGTGCCAGCAGCTCCTCGGGGGGACTAGCGGACTTTTACAATGAGCAGTTCTTC,CASSSSGGLADFYNEQFF
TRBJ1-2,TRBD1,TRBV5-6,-,TGTGCCAGCAGCTGGGGGACAGAAAGTGGCTACACCTTC,CASSWGTESGYTF
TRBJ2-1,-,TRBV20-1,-,TGCAGTGCTGACAGACTTTCTGAGCAGTTCTTC,CSADRLSEQFF
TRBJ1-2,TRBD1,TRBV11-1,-,TGTGCCAGCAGCCCAAGACAGGGGGCAGGCTATGGCTACACCTTC,CASSPRQGAGYGYTF
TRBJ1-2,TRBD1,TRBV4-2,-,TGTGCCAGCAGCCAAGAGAAGATAACAGGGGATGGCTACACCTTC,CASSQEKITGDGYTF
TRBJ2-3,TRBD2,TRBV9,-,TGTGCCAGCAGCCCCGGGACTAGCGGGACGGATACGCAGTATTTT,CASSPGTSGTDTQYF
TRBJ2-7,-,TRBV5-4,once,TGTGCCAGCGGGCAGGGATTGTACGAGCAGTACTTC,CASGQGLYEQYF